These 7 T cell receptor beta chains originate from one sample sequenced in a study of T cell responses to AZD1222 COVID-19 vaccine. TCRdb's copy holds only in-frame clones and misses some; the assay was immunoSEQ multiplex PCR. The sample has over 150,000 clones, around nine tenths seen once. The sequencing here drew on peripheral blood, taken on day 0 of AZD1222 vaccination. Receptors originate from an adult in good health.

This clone has a single count. The rearrangement links TRBV18 to TRBJ2-5, with D unresolved. Germline V gene sequence: CDR1 KGHSH, CDR2 LQKENI. With 5 bases removed from V and 1 base from J, the gap between germline ends came to 11 bases. The CDR3 runs 14 residues. The CDR3 DNA reads TGTGCCAGCTCATCCAACGCAGGCCAAGAGACCCAGTACTTC. Its translation: CASSSNAGQETQYF.

The chain joins TRBV14 to TRBJ2-7; D is undetermined. V was cut by 4 bases and J by 7 bases, with 8 bases left in between. The germline V gene encodes CDR1 SGHDN and CDR2 FVKESK. The CDR3 is 11 amino acids. The CDR3 protein is CASSRAWEQYF. The DNA for the CDR3 is TGTGCCAGCAGCCGGGCGTGGGAGCAGTACTTC.

V gene TRBV19 combines with J gene TRBJ2-2, with D possibly being TRBD1 (6 bases). Between the trimmed V and J ends, which lost 10 bases and 3 bases, there was a span of 18 bases. Germline V gives CDR1 LNHDA, CDR2 SQIVND (reference sequence). The CDR3 runs 15 residues. The DNA of the CDR3 is TGTGCCACCAGCTCCGACAGGAAGTACACCGGGGAGCTGTTTTTT. This translates into CATSSDRKYTGELFF. The full variable domain, in which reference TRBV19 and TRBJ2-2 provide the parts outside the CDR3, is DGGITQSPKYLFRKEGQNVTLSCEQNLNHDAMYWYRQDPGQGLRLIYYSQIVNDFQKGDIAEGYSVSREKKESFPLTVTSAQKNPTAFYLCATSSDRKYTGELFFGEGSRLTVL.

The chain recombines TRBV19 with TRBJ2-7; 8 bases are a match to TRBD1. Germline lookup yields CDR1 LNHDA and CDR2 SQIVND (reference sequence). J was trimmed by 3 bases and V by 6 bases; bases with no gene match: 7. CDR3 length: 14 residues. The CDR3, as DNA: TGTGCCAGTAGCTATACCACAGGGGGCTACGAGCAGTACTTC. Its translation: CASSYTTGGYEQYF.

The V gene is TRBV19, the J gene TRBJ1-2; D call uncertain. The CDR3 covers 15 residues. Germline values: CDR1 LNHDA, CDR2 SQIVND (reference sequence). With 4 bases removed from V and 4 bases from J, the gap between germline ends came to 16 bases. The CDR3, as DNA: TGTGCCAGTAGTAATGTCGGTGGACCAGGCTATGGCTACACCTTC. Its protein is CASSNVGGPGYGYTF.

The genes are TRBV11-2 and TRBJ2-7; D is unclear. The ends were cut back, 0 bases at V and 3 bases at J, with 9 bases in the middle. CDR3 size: 14 residues. Germline CDR1 SGHAT, CDR2 FQNNGV. In nucleotides, the CDR3 is TGTGCCAGCAGCTTAGAGGAAGCACACTACGAGCAGTACTTC. Translating it yields CASSLEEAHYEQYF.

The chain is built from TRBV4-1 and TRBJ1-5; 11 bases line up with TRBD1. The CDR3 runs to 17 residues. Losses at the gene ends were 0 bases for V and 6 bases for J; bases not matched to a gene: 7. Per germline, CDR1 MGHRA and CDR2 YSYEKL. The DNA of the CDR3 is TGCGCCAGCAGCCAAGATGGAGGGACAGGGGGTCTTCAGCCCCAGCATTTT. It encodes CASSQDGGTGGLQPQHF.